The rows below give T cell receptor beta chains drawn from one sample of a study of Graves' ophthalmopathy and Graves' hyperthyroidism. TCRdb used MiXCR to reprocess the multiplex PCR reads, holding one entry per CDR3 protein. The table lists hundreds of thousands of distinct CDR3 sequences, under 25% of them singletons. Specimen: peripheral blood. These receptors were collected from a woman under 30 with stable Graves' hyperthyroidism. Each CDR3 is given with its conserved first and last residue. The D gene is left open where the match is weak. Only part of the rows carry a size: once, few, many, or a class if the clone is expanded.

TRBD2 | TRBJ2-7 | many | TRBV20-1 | TGCAGTGCTAGACCCCTTAGCGGGATTGCCTCCTACGAGCAGTACTTC | CSARPLSGIASYEQYF
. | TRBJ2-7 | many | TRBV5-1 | TGCGCCAGCAGCTTGGAGGGGTCAGCTCCCTACGAGCAGTACTTC | CASSLEGSAPYEQYF
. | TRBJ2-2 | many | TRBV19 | TGTGCCAGTAGTATCATCAGCGCGAACACCGAGGAGCTGTTTTTT | CASSIISANTEELFF
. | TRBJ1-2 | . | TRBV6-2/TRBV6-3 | TGTGCCAGCAGTTACGGGACACCATATGGCTACACCTTC | CASSYGTPYGYTF
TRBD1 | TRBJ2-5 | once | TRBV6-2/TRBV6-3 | TGTGCCAGCAGCGGGACAGAGATACAAGAGACCCAGTACTTC | CASSGTEIQETQYF
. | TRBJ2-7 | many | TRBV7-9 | TGTGCCAGCAGCTTAGTGACAGAATGGGGATACGAGCAGTACTTC | CASSLVTEWGYEQYF
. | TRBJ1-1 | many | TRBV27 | TGTGCCAGCAGTTCGCCCATTCAGGGGAGGACTGAAGCTTTCTTT | CASSSPIQGRTEAFF
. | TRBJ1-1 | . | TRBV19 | TGTGCCACCATGGGCGAATTAAACACTGAAGCTTTCTTT | CATMGELNTEAFF
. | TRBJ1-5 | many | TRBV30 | TGTGCCTGGAGTGTTGGGAATAGCAATCAGCCCCAGCATTTT | CAWSVGNSNQPQHF
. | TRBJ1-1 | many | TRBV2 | TGTGCCAGCAGTGAAGTGATGACGGGATCAATCATGAACACTGAAGCTTTCTTT | CASSEVMTGSIMNTEAFF
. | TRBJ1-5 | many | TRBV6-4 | TGTGCCAGCAAACGCTTCTATCGGGGAGATAGCAATCAGCCCCAGCATTTT | CASKRFYRGDSNQPQHF
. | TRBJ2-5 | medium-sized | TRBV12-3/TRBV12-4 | TGTGCCAGCAGCTTAGGAGAGACCCAGTACTTC | CASSLGETQYF
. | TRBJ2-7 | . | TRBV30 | TGTGCCGGGGGGGACAGTTCCTACGAGCAGTACTTC | CAGGDSSYEQYF
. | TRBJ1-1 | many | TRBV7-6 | TGTGCCAGCAGCTCGGGCCAACACACTGAAGCTTTCTTT | CASSSGQHTEAFF
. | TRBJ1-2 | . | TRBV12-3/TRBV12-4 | TGTGCCAGCAGTTTCATCCGAGGGGGTGGCTACACCTTC | CASSFIRGGGYTF
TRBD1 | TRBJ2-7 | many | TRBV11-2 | TGTGCCAGCAGCTTGGAAACAGGGGGCAACCCCTACGAGCAGTACTTC | CASSLETGGNPYEQYF
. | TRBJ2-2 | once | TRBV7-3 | TGTGCCAGCAGCTTATTCCACCCCGGGGAGCTGTTTTTT | CASSLFHPGELFF
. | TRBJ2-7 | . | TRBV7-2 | TGTGCCAGCAGCGCCGGACAGCCTCCTTCCTACGAGCAGTACTTC | CASSAGQPPSYEQYF
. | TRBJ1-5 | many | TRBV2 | TGTGCCAGCAGTTGGACCACGAGCAATCAGCCCCAGCATTTT | CASSWTTSNQPQHF
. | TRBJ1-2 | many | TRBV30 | TGTGCCTGGAGTGTCACGGTCTATGGCTACACCTTC | CAWSVTVYGYTF
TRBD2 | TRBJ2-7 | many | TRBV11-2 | TGTGCCAGCAGCCCCATTCTAGCGGGGATGTCCTACGAGCAGTACTTC | CASSPILAGMSYEQYF
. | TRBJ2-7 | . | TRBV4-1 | TGCGCCAGCAGCCAAGTCTCTAGTCTAGTAGCGGAGCAGTACTTC | CASSQVSSLVAEQYF
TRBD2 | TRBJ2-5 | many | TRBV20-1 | TGCAGTGCGAGATCCGGAGGACTAGCGGCTCAAGAGACCCAGTACTTC | CSARSGGLAAQETQYF
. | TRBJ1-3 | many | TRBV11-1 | TGTGCCAGCAGCTTCTCTGGTCCCAAGGAGAGAAACACCATATATTTT | CASSFSGPKERNTIYF
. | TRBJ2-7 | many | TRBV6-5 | TGTGCCAGCAGTTACGCGGGTAGCGACGAGCAGTACTTC | CASSYAGSDEQYF
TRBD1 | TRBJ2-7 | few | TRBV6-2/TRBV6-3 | TGTGCCAGCAGAAACGGGGGACAGGGGAGCGACGAGCAGTACTTC | CASRNGGQGSDEQYF
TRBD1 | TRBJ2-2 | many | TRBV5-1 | TGCGCCAGCAGCTTTGGACAGGGGATTTCCGGGGAGCTGTTTTTT | CASSFGQGISGELFF
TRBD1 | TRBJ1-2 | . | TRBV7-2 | TGTGCCAGCAGCAATTGGGACAGAGAGAACTATGGCTACACCTTC | CASSNWDRENYGYTF
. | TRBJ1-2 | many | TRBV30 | TGTGCCTGGAGTATGGGGGACGGCTACACCTTC | CAWSMGDGYTF
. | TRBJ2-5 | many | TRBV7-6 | TGTGCCAGCAGGGAGGACAGACCGCAAGAGACCCAGTACTTC | CASREDRPQETQYF
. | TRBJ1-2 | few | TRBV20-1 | TGCAGTGCTAGTGGCTACACCTTC | CSASGYTF
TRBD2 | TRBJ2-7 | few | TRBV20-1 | TGCAGTGCTAGCCTTAGCGGGAGGGGAACCTACGAGCAGTACTTC | CSASLSGRGTYEQYF
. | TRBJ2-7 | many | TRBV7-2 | TGTGCCAGCAGCCTCATACGGGGCGAGCAGTACTTC | CASSLIRGEQYF
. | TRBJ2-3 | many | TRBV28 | TGTGCCAGCAGTCCAATACAGACTAGCACAGATACGCAGTATTTT | CASSPIQTSTDTQYF
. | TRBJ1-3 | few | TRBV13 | TGTGCCAGCAGCCCGAACTTCGGCGGAAACACCATATATTTT | CASSPNFGGNTIYF
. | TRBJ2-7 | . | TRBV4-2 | TGTGCCAGCAGCCAAGACCTCCTGGCCTACGAGCAGTACTTC | CASSQDLLAYEQYF
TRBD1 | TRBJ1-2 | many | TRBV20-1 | TGCAGTGCTAGAAGGGGGCAGGGTGTCTATGGCTACACCTTC | CSARRGQGVYGYTF
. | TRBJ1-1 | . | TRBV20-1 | TGCAGTGCTATAGGACCCAGTGGATCTACTGAAGCTTTCTTT | CSAIGPSGSTEAFF
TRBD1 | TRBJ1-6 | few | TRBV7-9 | TGTGCCAGCAGCTCATATCCGGGACAGCAAAATTCACCCCTCCACTTT | CASSSYPGQQNSPLHF
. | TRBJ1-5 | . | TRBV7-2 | TGTGCCAGCAGCGGCCGGGTGGGGGGCGGTCAGCCCCAGCATTTT | CASSGRVGGGQPQHF
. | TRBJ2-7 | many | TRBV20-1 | TGCAGTGCTAGGGCGAGGGCTGGTCCCATCTACGAGCAGTACTTC | CSARARAGPIYEQYF
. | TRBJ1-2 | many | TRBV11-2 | TGTGCCAGCAGCTTCGGAGGGAATGGTGGCTACACCTTC | CASSFGGNGGYTF
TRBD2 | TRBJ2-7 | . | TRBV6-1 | TGTGCCAGCAGGGGAGCGGGAGTAAATGAGCAGTACTTC | CASRGAGVNEQYF
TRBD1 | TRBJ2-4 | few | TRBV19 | TGTGCCAGTAGTATTCGACAGGGTAGGGGCATTCAGTACTTC | CASSIRQGRGIQYF
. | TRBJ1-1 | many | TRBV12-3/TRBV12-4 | TGTGCCAGCATAAAAGGCAATTCAAACACTGAAGCTTTCTTT | CASIKGNSNTEAFF
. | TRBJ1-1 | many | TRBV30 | TGTGCCTGGGGCCCAGGGGCTGACACTGAAGCTTTCTTT | CAWGPGADTEAFF
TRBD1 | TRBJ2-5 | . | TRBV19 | TGTGCCAGTAGTACATCCGGGACAGGGGTCAGGGAGACCCAGTACTTC | CASSTSGTGVRETQYF
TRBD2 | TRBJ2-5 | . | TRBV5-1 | TGCGCCAGCAGCGGGGGGGGGAAGACTAACCAAGAGACCCAGTACTTC | CASSGGGKTNQETQYF
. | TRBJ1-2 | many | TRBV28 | TGTGCCAGTCACACTCCCGGGACTTCCTACTATGGCTACACCTTC | CASHTPGTSYYGYTF
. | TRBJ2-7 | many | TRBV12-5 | TGTGCTAGTGGTTTCCCCGAAGGGGGGCGCTACTACGAGCAGTACTTC | CASGFPEGGRYYEQYF
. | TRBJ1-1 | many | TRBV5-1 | TGCGCCAGCAGCTTGGAGTTCTTAGCTTCTGAAGCTTTCTTT | CASSLEFLASEAFF
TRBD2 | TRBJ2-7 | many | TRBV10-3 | TGTGCCATCAGTCGGACTAGGGACGAGCAGTACTTC | CAISRTRDEQYF
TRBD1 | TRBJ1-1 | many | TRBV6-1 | TGTGCCAGCGTCCCGGGACAGGGGGCCGTGACTGAAGCTTTCTTT | CASVPGQGAVTEAFF
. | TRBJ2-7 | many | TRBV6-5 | TGTGCCAGTCACCTCGGGGGCCGTACCTACGAGCAGTACTTC | CASHLGGRTYEQYF
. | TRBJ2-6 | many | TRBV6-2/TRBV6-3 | TGTGCCAGCACCAACGGGTTCTCTGGGGCCAACGTCCTGACTTTC | CASTNGFSGANVLTF
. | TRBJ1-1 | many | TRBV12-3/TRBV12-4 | TGTGCTAGCGGGGGCGGCGAAGCTTTCTTT | CASGGGEAFF
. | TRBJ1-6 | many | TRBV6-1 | TGTGCCAGCAGTCGTACTGGGGGCAGAGGACCCCTCCACTTT | CASSRTGGRGPLHF
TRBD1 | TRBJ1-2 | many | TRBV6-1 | TGTGCCATCTCCGGGACAGGGGGGTCCTATGGCTACACCTTC | CAISGTGGSYGYTF
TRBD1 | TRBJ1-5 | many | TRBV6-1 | TGTGCCAGCAGTGAAGCGACAGGGAACCAGCCCCAGCATTTT | CASSEATGNQPQHF
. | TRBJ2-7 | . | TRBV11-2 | TGTGCCAGCAGCCAGATGGTTGGGGACGAGCAGTACTTC | CASSQMVGDEQYF